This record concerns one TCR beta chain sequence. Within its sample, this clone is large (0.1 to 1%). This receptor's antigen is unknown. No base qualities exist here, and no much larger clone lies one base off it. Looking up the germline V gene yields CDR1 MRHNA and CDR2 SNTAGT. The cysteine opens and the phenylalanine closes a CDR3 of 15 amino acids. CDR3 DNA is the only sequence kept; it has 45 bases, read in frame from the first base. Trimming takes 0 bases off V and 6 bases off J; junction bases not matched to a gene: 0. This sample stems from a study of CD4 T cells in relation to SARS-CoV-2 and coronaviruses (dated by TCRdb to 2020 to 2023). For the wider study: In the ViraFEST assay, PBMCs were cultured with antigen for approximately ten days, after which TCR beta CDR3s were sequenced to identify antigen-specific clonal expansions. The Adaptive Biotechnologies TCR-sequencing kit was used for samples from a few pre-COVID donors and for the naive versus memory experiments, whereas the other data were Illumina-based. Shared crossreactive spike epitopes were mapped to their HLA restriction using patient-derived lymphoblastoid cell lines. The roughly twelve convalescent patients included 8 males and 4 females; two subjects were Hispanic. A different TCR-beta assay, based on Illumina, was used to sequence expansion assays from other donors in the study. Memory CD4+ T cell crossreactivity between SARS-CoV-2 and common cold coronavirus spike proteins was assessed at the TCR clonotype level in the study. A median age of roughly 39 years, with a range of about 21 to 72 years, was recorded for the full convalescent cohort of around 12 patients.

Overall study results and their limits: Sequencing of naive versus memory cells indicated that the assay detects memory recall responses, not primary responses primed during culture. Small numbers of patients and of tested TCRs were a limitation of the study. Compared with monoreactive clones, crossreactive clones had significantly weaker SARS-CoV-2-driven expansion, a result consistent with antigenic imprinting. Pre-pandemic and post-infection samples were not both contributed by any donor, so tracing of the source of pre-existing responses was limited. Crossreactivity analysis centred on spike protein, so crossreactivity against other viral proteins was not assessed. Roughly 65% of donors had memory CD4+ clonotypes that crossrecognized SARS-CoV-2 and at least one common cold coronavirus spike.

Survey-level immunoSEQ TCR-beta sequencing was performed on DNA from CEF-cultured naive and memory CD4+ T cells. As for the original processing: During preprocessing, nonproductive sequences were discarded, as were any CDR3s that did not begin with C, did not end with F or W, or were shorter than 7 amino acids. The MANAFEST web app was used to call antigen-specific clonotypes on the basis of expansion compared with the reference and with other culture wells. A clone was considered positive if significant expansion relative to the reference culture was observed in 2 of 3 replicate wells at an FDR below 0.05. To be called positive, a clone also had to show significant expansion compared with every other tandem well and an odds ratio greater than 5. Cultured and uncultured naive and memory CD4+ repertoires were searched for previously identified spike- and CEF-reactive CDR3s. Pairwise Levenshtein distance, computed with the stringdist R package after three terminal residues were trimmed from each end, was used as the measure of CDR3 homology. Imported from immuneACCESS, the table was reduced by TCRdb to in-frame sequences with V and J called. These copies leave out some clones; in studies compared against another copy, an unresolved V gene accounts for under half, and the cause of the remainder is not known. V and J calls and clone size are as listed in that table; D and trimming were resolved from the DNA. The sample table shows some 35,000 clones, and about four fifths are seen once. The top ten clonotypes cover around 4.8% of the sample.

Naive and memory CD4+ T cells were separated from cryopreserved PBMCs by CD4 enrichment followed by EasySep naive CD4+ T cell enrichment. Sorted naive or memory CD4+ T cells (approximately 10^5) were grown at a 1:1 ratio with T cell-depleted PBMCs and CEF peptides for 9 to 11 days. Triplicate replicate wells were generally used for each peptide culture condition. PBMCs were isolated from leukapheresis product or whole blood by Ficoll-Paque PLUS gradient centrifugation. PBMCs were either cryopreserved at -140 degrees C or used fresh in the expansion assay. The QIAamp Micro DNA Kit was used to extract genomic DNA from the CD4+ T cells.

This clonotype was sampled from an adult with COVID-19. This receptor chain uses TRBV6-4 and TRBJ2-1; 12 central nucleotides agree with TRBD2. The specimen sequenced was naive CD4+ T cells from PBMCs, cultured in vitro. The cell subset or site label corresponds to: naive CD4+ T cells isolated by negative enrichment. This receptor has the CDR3 CASSDSTSGSNEQFF. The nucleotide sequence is TGTGCCAGCAGTGACTCGACTAGCGGGAGCAATGAGCAGTTCTTC.